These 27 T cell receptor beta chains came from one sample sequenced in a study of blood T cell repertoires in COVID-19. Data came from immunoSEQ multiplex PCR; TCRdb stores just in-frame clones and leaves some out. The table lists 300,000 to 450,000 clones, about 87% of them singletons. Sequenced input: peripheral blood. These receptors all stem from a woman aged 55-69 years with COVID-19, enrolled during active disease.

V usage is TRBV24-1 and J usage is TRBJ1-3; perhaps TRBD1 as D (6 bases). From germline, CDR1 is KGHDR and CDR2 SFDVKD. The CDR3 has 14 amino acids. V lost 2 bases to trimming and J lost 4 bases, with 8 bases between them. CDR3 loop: CATSDSGVGNTIYF. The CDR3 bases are TGTGCCACCAGTGATTCAGGGGTCGGAAACACCATATATTTT.

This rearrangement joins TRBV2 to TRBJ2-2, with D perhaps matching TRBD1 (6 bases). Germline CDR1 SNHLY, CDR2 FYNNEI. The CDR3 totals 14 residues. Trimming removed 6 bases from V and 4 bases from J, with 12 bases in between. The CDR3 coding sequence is TGTGCCAGCAGCAGGACAGTGGGCACCGGGGAGCTGTTTTTT. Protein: CASSRTVGTGELFF.

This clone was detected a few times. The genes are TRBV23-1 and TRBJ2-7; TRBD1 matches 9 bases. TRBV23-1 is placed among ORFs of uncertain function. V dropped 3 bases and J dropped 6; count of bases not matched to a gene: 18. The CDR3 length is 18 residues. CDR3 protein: CASSHRLARGTGPLEQYF. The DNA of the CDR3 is TGCGCCAGCAGTCACCGACTCGCCCGCGGGACAGGGCCTCTCGAGCAGTACTTC.

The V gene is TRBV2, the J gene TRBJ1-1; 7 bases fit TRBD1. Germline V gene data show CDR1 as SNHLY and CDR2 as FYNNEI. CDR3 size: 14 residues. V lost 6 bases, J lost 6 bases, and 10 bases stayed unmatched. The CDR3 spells CASRGTVLSAEAFF. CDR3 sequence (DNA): TGTGCCAGCAGAGGGACAGTACTAAGCGCTGAAGCTTTCTTT.

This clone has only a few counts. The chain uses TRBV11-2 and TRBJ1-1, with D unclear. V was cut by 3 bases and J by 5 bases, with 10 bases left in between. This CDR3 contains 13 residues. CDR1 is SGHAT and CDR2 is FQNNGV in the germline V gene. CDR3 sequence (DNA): TGTGCCAGCAGCTTTAGACCGGGGACTGAAGCTTTCTTT. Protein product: CASSFRPGTEAFF.

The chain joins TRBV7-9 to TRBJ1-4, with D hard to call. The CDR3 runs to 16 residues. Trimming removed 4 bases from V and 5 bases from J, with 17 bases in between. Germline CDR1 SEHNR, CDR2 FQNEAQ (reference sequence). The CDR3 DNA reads TGTGCCAGCAGCTCCATAGTCCTATCGGGAAATGAAAAACTGTTTTTT. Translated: CASSSIVLSGNEKLFF.

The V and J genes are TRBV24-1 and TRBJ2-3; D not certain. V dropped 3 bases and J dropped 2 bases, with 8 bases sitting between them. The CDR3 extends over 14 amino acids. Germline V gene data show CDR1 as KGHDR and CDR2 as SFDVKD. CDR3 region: CATSDRRFTDTQYF. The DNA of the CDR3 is TGTGCCACCAGTGATAGGCGGTTCACAGATACGCAGTATTTT.

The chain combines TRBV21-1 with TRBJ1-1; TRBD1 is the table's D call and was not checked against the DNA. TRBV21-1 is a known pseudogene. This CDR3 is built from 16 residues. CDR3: CASTRPEGTGETEAFF. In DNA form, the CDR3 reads TGTGCCAGCACTCGTCCGGAGGGGACAGGGGAAACTGAAGCTTTCTTT.

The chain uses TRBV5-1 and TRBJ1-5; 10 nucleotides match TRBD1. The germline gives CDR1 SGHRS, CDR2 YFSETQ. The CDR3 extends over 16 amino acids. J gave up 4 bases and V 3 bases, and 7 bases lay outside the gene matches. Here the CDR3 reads CASSSEDRGGNQPQHF. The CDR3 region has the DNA TGCGCCAGCAGCTCTGAGGACAGGGGGGGGAATCAGCCCCAGCATTTT.

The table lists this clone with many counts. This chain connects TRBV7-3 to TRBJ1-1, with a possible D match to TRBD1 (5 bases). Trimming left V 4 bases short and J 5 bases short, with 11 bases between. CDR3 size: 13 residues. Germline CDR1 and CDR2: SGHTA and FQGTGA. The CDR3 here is CASSYLRQTEAFF. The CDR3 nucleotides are TGTGCCAGCAGCTACCTCCGACAGACTGAAGCTTTCTTT.

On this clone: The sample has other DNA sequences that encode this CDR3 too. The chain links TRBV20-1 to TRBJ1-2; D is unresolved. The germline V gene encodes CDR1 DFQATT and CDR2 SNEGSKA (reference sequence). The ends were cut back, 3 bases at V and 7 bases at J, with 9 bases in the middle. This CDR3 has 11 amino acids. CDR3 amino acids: CSASPGFGYTF. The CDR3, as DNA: TGCAGTGCTAGTCCCGGTTTTGGCTACACCTTC.

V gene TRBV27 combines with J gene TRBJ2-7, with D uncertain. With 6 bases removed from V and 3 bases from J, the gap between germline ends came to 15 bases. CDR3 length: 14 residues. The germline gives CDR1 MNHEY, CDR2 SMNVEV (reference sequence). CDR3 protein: CASRPSPNLYEQYF. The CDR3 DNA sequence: TGTGCCAGCAGACCATCCCCTAATCTCTACGAGCAGTACTTC.

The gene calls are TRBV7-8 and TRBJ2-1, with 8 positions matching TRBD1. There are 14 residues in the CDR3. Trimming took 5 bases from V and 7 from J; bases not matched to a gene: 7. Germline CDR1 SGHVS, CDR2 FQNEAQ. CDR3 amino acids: CASSETDRANEQFF. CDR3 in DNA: TGTGCCAGCAGCGAAACGGACAGGGCGAATGAGCAGTTCTTC.

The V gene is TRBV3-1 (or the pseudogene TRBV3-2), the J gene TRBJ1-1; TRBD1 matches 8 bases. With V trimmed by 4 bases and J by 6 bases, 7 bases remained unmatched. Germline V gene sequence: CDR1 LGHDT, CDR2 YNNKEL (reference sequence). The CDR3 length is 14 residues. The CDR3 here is CASSLRTGKAEAFF. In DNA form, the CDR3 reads TGTGCCAGCAGCCTCCGGACAGGGAAGGCTGAAGCTTTCTTT.

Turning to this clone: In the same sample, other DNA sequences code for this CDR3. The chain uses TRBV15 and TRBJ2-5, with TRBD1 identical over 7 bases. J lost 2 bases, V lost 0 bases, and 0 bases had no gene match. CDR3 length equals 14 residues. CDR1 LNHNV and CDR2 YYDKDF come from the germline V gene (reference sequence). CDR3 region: CATSRDRGQETQYF. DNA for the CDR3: TGTGCCACCAGCAGAGACAGGGGGCAAGAGACCCAGTACTTC.

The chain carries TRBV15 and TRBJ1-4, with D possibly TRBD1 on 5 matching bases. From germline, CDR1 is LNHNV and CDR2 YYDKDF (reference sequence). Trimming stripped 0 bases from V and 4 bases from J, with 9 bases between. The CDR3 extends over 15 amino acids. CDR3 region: CATSRDHGGNEKLFF. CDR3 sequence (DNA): TGTGCCACCAGCAGAGATCACGGGGGTAATGAAAAACTGTTTTTT.

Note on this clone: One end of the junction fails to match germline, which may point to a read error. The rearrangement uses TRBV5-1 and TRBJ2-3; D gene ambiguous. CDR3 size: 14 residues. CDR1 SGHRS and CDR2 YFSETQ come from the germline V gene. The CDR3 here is CASSYQTSTDTQYF. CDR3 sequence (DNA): TGCGCCAGCAGCTACCAGACCAGCACAGATACGCAATATTTT.

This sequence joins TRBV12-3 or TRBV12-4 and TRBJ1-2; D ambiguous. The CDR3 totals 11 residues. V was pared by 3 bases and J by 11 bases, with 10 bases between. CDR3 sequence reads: CASSFGMMYTF. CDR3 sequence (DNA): TGTGCCAGCAGTTTTGGCATGATGTACACCTTC.

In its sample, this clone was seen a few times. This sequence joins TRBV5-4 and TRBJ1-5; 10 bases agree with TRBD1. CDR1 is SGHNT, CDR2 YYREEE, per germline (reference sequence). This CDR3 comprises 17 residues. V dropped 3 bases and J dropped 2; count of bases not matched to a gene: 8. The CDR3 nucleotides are TGTGCCAGCAGCTCCTGGCCGGGGACAGGGGGCAATCAGCCCCAGCATTTT. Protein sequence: CASSSWPGTGGNQPQHF. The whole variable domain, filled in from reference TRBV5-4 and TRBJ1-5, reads ETGVTQSPTHLIKTRGQQVTLRCSSQSGHNTVSWYQQALGQGPQFIFQYYREEENGRGNFPPRFSGLQFPNYSSELNVNALELDDSALYLCASSSWPGTGGNQPQHFGDGTRLSIL.

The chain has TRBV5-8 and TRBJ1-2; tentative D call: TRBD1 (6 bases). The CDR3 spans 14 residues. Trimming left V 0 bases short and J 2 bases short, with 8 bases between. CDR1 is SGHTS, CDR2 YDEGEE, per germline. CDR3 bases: TGTGCCAGCAGCTTGGAGGGGGTAAACTATGGCTACACCTTC. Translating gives CASSLEGVNYGYTF.

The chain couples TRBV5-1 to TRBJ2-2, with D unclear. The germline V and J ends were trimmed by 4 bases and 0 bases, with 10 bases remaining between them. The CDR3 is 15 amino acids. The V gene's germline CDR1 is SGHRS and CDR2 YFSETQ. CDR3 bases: TGCGCCAGCAGCAGCAGCGCTTCGAACACCGGGGAGCTGTTTTTT. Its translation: CASSSSASNTGELFF.

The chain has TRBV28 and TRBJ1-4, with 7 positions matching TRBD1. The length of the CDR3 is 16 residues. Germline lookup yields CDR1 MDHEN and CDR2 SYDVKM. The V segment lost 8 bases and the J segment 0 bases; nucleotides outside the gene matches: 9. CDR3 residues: CASGPQGLSTNEKLFF. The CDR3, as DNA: TGTGCCAGCGGACCACAGGGGTTATCAACTAATGAAAAACTGTTTTTT.

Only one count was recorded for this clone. CDR3 amino acids: CASSMTSGGDTQYF. The CDR3 DNA reads as TGTGCCAGTAGTATGACTAGCGGGGGAGATACGCAGTATTTT. The chain has TRBV19 and TRBJ2-3, with 12 bases matching TRBD2. This CDR3 region has 14 residues. Unmatched junction bases numbered 0, after V lost 3 bases and J lost 5 bases. From germline, CDR1 is LNHDA and CDR2 SQIVND (reference sequence).

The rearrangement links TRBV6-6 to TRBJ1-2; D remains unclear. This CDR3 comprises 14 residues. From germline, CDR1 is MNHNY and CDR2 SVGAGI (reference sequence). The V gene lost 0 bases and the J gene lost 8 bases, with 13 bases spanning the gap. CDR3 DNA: TGTGCCAGCAGTTACTCTTGGGCAGGCGAAGGCTACACCTTC. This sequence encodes CASSYSWAGEGYTF.

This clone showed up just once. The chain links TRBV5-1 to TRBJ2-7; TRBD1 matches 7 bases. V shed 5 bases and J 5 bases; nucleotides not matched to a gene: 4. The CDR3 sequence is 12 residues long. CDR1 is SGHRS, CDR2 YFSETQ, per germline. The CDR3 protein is CASRTGPDEQYF. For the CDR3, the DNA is TGCGCCAGCAGGACAGGGCCCGACGAGCAGTACTTC.

CDR3 residues: CASSSTHSGTHNYGYTF. In DNA form, the CDR3 reads TGTGCCAGCAGCTCCACCCACTCCGGGACACATAACTATGGCTACACCTTC. The chain is built from TRBV5-8 and TRBJ1-2, with D perhaps matching TRBD1 (6 bases). V lost 3 bases and J 1 base, leaving 19 bases between the germline ends. The CDR3 has 17 amino acids. Germline CDR1 and CDR2: SGHTS and YDEGEE.

The CDR3 protein is CASSVTRNTEAFF. The CDR3 bases are TGCGCCAGCAGTGTGACAAGGAACACTGAAGCTTTCTTT. The rearrangement links TRBV10-1 to TRBJ1-1, with D uncertain. This CDR3 has 13 amino acids. Looked up from germline, CDR1 is WNHNN and CDR2 is SYGVQD (reference sequence). The V end was cut by 4 bases, the J end by 1 base, with 7 bases between.